Listed below are T cell receptor beta chains from one sample, sequenced in a study of regulatory T cells in long-lasting Graves disease. One entry per CDR3 protein, called by TCRdb with MiXCR from the multiplex PCR reads. The sample lists approximately 540,000 distinct CDR3 sequences, 12% occurring once. These same data were also listed under a study on T cells in Graves' hyperthyroidism and ophthalmopathy.

The sample consisted of peripheral blood mononuclear cells (PBMCs), taken at new diagnosis, from a patient treated with antithyroid drugs. These receptors all come from a woman aged 25 to 39 with Graves disease. The CDR3 runs from the conserved cysteine through the conserved F or W. D genes are given only for firm matches. Size is omitted from some rows. Given values are once, few, many or a class for expanded clones.

clone_size	d_call	v_call	j_call	cdr3_aa	cdr3_nt
-	-	TRBV3-1	TRBJ1-2	CASSPQRTLYSGYTF	TGTGCCAGCAGCCCCCAAAGGACACTATACTCTGGCTACACCTTC
many	TRBD1	TRBV6-1	TRBJ1-2	CASTKGGGGVYGYTF	TGTGCCAGCACCAAGGGAGGAGGGGGCGTCTATGGCTACACCTTC
-	-	TRBV10-3	TRBJ2-7	CAINPGRPPYEQYF	TGTGCCATCAATCCAGGACGGCCACCCTACGAGCAGTACTTC
many	-	TRBV11-2	TRBJ2-7	CASSLEARGHEQYF	TGTGCCAGCAGCCTAGAGGCCAGGGGCCACGAGCAGTACTTC
many	TRBD1	TRBV11-2	TRBJ2-4	CASSPLGTGKARNIQYF	TGTGCCAGCAGCCCGCTCGGGACAGGGAAGGCTCGAAACATTCAGTACTTC
many	-	TRBV27	TRBJ1-2	CASSFLGEPSLGYTF	TGTGCCAGCAGTTTCCTAGGGGAACCGAGTTTGGGCTACACCTTC
many	-	TRBV9	TRBJ2-1	CASSVGREQFF	TGTGCCAGCAGCGTAGGACGGGAGCAGTTCTTC
-	-	TRBV9	TRBJ2-2	CASSPRRTGRGAGELFF	TGTGCCAGCAGCCCCCGGCGTACGGGAAGGGGGGCCGGGGAGCTGTTTTTT
-	TRBD1	TRBV9	TRBJ1-2	CASSATGLPGYTF	TGTGCCAGCAGCGCGACAGGGCTTCCTGGCTACACCTTC
many	-	TRBV19	TRBJ1-5	CASSAKQGRAPQHF	TGTGCCAGTAGTGCGAAACAGGGACGAGCGCCCCAGCATTTT
many	-	TRBV7-8	TRBJ1-1	CASSLDARANTEAFF	TGTGCCAGCAGCTTAGACGCCAGGGCCAACACTGAAGCTTTCTTT
-	-	TRBV27	TRBJ2-5	CASSPLPPSETQYF	TGTGCCAGCAGTCCCCTACCCCCAAGTGAGACCCAGTACTTC
many	TRBD2	TRBV28	TRBJ2-3	CASRYAGGDTDTQYF	TGTGCCAGCAGATATGCGGGAGGGGACACAGATACGCAGTATTTT
many	-	TRBV28	TRBJ2-7	CASSLGPGGQYF	TGTGCCAGCAGTCTTGGCCCCGGCGGGCAGTACTTC
many	-	TRBV6-1	TRBJ1-1	CASRMDGNTEAFF	TGTGCCAGCAGAATGGACGGGAACACTGAAGCTTTCTTT
few	-	TRBV28	TRBJ2-7	CASSKSRVLYEQYF	TGTGCCAGCAGTAAATCCAGGGTTTTGTACGAGCAGTACTTC
few	TRBD2	TRBV6-1	TRBJ2-7	CASSLAETYEQYF	TGTGCCAGCTCCCTAGCGGAAACCTACGAGCAGTACTTC
few	TRBD1	TRBV6-5	TRBJ1-2	CASRGTGEAAGYTF	TGTGCCAGCCGGGGGACAGGGGAAGCGGCTGGCTACACCTTC
many	-	TRBV5-1	TRBJ2-1	CASSHADGVEQFF	TGCGCCAGCAGCCACGCGGACGGAGTTGAGCAGTTCTTC
-	TRBD1	TRBV24-1	TRBJ1-2	CATSDLIRGHGYTF	TGTGCCACCAGTGATTTGATCAGGGGGCATGGCTACACCTTC
many	TRBD2	TRBV11-2	TRBJ2-1	CASSLEGLAGSYNEQFF	TGTGCCAGCAGCTTAGAGGGACTAGCGGGCTCCTACAATGAGCAGTTCTTC
-	TRBD1	TRBV28	TRBJ1-6	CASSLFRTGDYNSPLHF	TGTGCCAGCAGTTTATTCCGGACAGGGGACTATAATTCACCCCTCCACTTT
many	TRBD1	TRBV13	TRBJ2-3	CASSLGQGRADTQYF	TGTGCCAGCAGCCTAGGACAGGGGAGGGCAGATACGCAGTATTTT
many	-	TRBV28	TRBJ1-5	CASRSAGRNYQPQHF	TGTGCCAGCCGGTCGGCCGGTAGAAACTATCAGCCCCAGCATTTT
many	TRBD1	TRBV9	TRBJ2-3	CASNKQGNTDTQYF	TGTGCCAGCAACAAACAGGGGAACACAGATACGCAGTATTTT
many	TRBD1	TRBV6-2/TRBV6-3	TRBJ2-1	CASSYQTGAQQFF	TGTGCCAGCAGTTACCAGACAGGGGCTCAGCAGTTCTTC
few	-	TRBV6-5	TRBJ1-4	CASSYGGGGEKLFF	TGTGCCAGCAGTTACGGGGGAGGGGGTGAAAAACTGTTTTTT
few	-	TRBV27	TRBJ2-3	CASSFAVMDTQYF	TGTGCCAGCAGTTTTGCAGTAATGGATACGCAGTATTTT
many	-	TRBV11-3	TRBJ2-7	CASSLVQGGSYEQYF	TGTGCCAGCAGCTTAGTCCAGGGTGGCTCCTACGAGCAGTACTTC
-	-	TRBV7-9	TRBJ2-6	CASGLDSSGANVLTF	TGTGCCAGCGGCCTCGACAGCTCTGGGGCCAACGTCCTGACTTTC
-	TRBD1	TRBV6-2/TRBV6-3	TRBJ2-4	CASSRTGLNIQYF	TGTGCCAGCAGTCGGACAGGGCTCAACATTCAGTACTTC
many	-	TRBV12-5	TRBJ2-5	CASGLGPTQYF	TGTGCTAGTGGTTTGGGACCGACCCAGTACTTC
-	TRBD1	TRBV9	TRBJ1-1	CASSDTGGTEAFF	TGTGCCAGCAGCGATACAGGGGGCACTGAAGCTTTCTTT
-	TRBD2	TRBV6-1	TRBJ2-3	CASSDPKTSGREVFADTQYF	TGTGCCAGCAGTGACCCTAAGACTAGCGGGAGGGAAGTGTTCGCAGATACGCAGTATTTT
-	TRBD1	TRBV28	TRBJ2-7	CASSLTGGYTYEQYF	TGTGCCAGCAGTTTGACAGGGGGTTACACCTACGAGCAGTACTTC
many	-	TRBV11-2	TRBJ2-5	CASSIDYQETQYF	TGTGCCAGCAGCATTGACTACCAAGAGACCCAGTACTTC
-	-	TRBV12-3/TRBV12-4	TRBJ2-2	CASIVDGELFF	TGTGCCAGCATTGTGGATGGGGAGCTGTTTTTT
many	-	TRBV11-2	TRBJ2-3	CASSLGPAGHTDTQYF	TGTGCCAGCAGCTTAGGTCCAGCGGGACACACAGATACGCAGTATTTT
many	-	TRBV11-2	TRBJ2-1	CASSSVALDNEQFF	TGTGCCAGCAGCTCCGTCGCCTTGGACAATGAGCAGTTCTTC
many	-	TRBV15	TRBJ1-2	CATSIGSYGYTF	TGTGCCACCAGCATCGGGTCCTATGGCTACACCTTC
few	-	TRBV12-5	TRBJ1-5	CASGLVHSGRTHQPQHF	TGTGCTAGTGGTTTGGTACATTCGGGCCGCACACATCAGCCCCAGCATTTT
many	-	TRBV5-8	TRBJ1-1	CASSLWQWGEAFF	TGTGCCAGCAGCTTGTGGCAGTGGGGTGAAGCTTTCTTT
many	-	TRBV18	TRBJ2-7	CASSPQNRDRWLSYEQYF	TGTGCCAGCTCACCGCAGAATAGAGACAGGTGGCTGTCCTACGAGCAGTACTTC
many	-	TRBV10-3	TRBJ2-3	CASMRGANTDTQYF	TGTGCCTCGATGAGAGGGGCTAATACAGATACGCAGTATTTT
many	TRBD1	TRBV7-9	TRBJ2-5	CASSRGTAGRETQYF	TGTGCCAGCAGCCGAGGGACAGCCGGGCGAGAGACCCAGTACTTC
few	-	TRBV7-2	TRBJ1-1	CASSPRGSSAEAFF	TGTGCCAGCAGCCCAAGGGGGTCCAGCGCTGAAGCTTTCTTT
-	-	TRBV6-2/TRBV6-3	TRBJ1-2	CASSQSPGTYGYTF	TGTGCCAGCAGTCAATCACCAGGGACCTATGGCTACACCTTC
-	-	TRBV12-3/TRBV12-4	TRBJ2-6	CASSLRGSGANVLAF	TGTGCCAGCAGTCTCAGGGGCTCTGGGGCCAACGTCCTGGCTTTC
-	-	TRBV30	TRBJ1-3	CAWSVGFGNTIYF	TGTGCCTGGAGTGTGGGCTTTGGAAACACCATATATTTT
many	-	TRBV11-3	TRBJ1-2	CASSLGAGDYGYTF	TGTGCCAGCAGCTTAGGGGCAGGCGACTATGGCTACACCTTC
few	TRBD1	TRBV2	TRBJ1-2	CASSELWDRAGYTF	TGTGCCAGCAGTGAATTGTGGGACAGGGCCGGCTACACCTTC
many	-	TRBV28	TRBJ1-1	CASSLGLRRQYRAGYAEAFF	TGTGCCAGCAGTTTAGGCCTCAGGCGCCAATACAGGGCTGGTTACGCTGAAGCTTTCTTT
-	-	TRBV6-1	TRBJ1-3	CASSAHGTGNTIYF	TGTGCCAGCAGTGCTCATGGGACTGGAAACACCATATATTTT
many	-	TRBV28	TRBJ1-1	CASTPPGDTEAFF	TGTGCCAGCACCCCCCCAGGAGACACTGAAGCTTTCTTT